This entry is about one TCR beta chain. Study processing details: Counts of nucleated cells, estimated from reference gene primer amplification, were obtained. Some clones are missing from TCRdb's copy, which holds only in-frame ones; the method was immunoSEQ multiplex PCR. That table gives V, J and clone size, and the DNA gave D and trimming. In the table there are 250,000 or so clones, about 91% of which are singletons. The data belong to a study of blood T cell repertoires in COVID-19. The overall study: From the United States, Italy and Spain came samples of acute and convalescent COVID-19. T cells, B-cell-depleted T cells, or PBMCs supplied cDNA or gDNA.

Cohort allocation depended upon clinical history that participants reported. This sequence originates from a man aged 35 to 55 who had been exposed to COVID-19. The source material was PBMCs or T cells enriched from blood (not recorded which).

This CDR3 reads CASSFTSPRQGDGYTF. In DNA form, the CDR3 reads TGTGCCAGCAGTTTTACTAGCCCGAGACAGGGCGATGGCTACACCTTC. V usage is TRBV27 and J usage is TRBJ1-2, with TRBD1 identical over 7 bases. Trimming at V came to 3 bases and at J to 6 bases, leaving 13 bases not matched to a gene. The germline V gene encodes CDR1 MNHEY and CDR2 SMNVEV (reference sequence). This CDR3 is built from 16 residues.